The 16 T cell receptor beta chains below were found in one sample sequenced in a study of blood T cell repertoires in COVID-19. Sequenced by immunoSEQ multiplex PCR; TCRdb stores in-frame clones only, minus some. The sample shows over 150,000 clones, 70% to 80% of them seen only once. Sequencing used PBMCs or T cells enriched from blood (not recorded which). The receptors originated from a woman aged 45-59 years who had recovered from COVID-19.

The rearrangement joins TRBV11-2 to TRBJ2-1, with 13 positions matching TRBD2. The CDR3 totals 18 residues. Germline assignment: CDR1 SGHAT and CDR2 FQNNGV. V lost 4 bases to trimming and J lost 1 base; unmatched junction nucleotides: 7. CDR3 sequence (DNA): TGTGCCAGCAGCTCCGGACTAGCGGGAGTATTATCCTACAATGAGCAGTTCTTC. Translated, it gives CASSSGLAGVLSYNEQFF.

The chain employs TRBV4-3 and TRBJ2-3, with D perhaps TRBD2 (6 bases). This CDR3 comprises 16 residues. From germline, CDR1 is LGHNA and CDR2 YSLEER. The V end was cut by 0 bases, the J end by 4 bases, with 14 bases between. CDR3 residues: CASSQEFRGEADTQYF. CDR3 nucleotide sequence: TGCGCCAGCAGCCAAGAGTTCCGAGGGGAGGCAGATACGCAGTATTTT.

The J gene is TRBJ2-3, the V gene TRBV2, with 8 bases lining up with TRBD1. CDR1 and CDR2 from the germline V gene are SNHLY and FYNNEI. This CDR3 region has 17 residues. The junction had 5 bases not matched to a gene; V was cut back by 0 bases and J by 0 bases. CDR3 nucleotide sequence: TGTGCCAGCAGTGAAGCCTTGACAGGGGTCAGCACAGATACGCAGTATTTT. Encoded protein: CASSEALTGVSTDTQYF.

The gene calls are TRBV5-4 and TRBJ2-1, with 8 bases identical to TRBD2. V gave up 6 bases and J gave up 5 bases; unmatched junction bases: 7. The CDR3 consists of 14 residues. Germline assignment: CDR1 SGHNT and CDR2 YYREEE (reference sequence). The chain's CDR3 is CASTSGSPNNEQFF. Written as DNA, the CDR3 is TGTGCCAGCACCAGCGGGAGTCCCAACAATGAGCAGTTCTTC.

This clone was picked up one time. The J gene is TRBJ2-2, the V gene TRBV18; D perhaps matches TRBD2 (5 bases). The CDR3 is made up of 16 amino acids. Trimming stripped 5 bases from V and 1 base from J, with 14 bases between. Looked up from germline, CDR1 is KGHSH and CDR2 is LQKENI. The CDR3, as DNA: TGTGCCAGCTCAAATTCGGGGATGTGGAACACCGGGGAGCTGTTTTTT. It encodes CASSNSGMWNTGELFF.

The V gene is TRBV30, the J gene TRBJ2-7; the D gene is possibly TRBD2 (6 bases). V was clipped by 3 bases and J by 9 bases, with 18 bases between them. The CDR3 covers 13 residues. Germline CDR1 and CDR2: GTSNPN and SVGIG (reference sequence). CDR3 nucleotides: TGTGCCTGGAGCCCGCCGGGAGTGCAGACGCAGTACTTC. Translation: CAWSPPGVQTQYF.

The chain links TRBV7-9 to TRBJ2-7, with TRBD1 matching 9 bases. The length of the CDR3 is 12 residues. J gave up 2 bases and V 11 bases, and 4 bases lay outside the gene matches. Germline CDR1 and CDR2: SEHNR and FQNEAQ (reference sequence). The chain's CDR3 is CAGGQGPYEQYF. The CDR3 coding sequence is TGTGCCGGGGGACAGGGACCCTACGAGCAGTACTTC.

This chain connects TRBV4-3 to TRBJ2-7; 9 bases line up with TRBD2. The length of the CDR3 is 18 residues. From germline, CDR1 is LGHNA and CDR2 YSLEER. V was pared by 0 bases and J by 0 bases, with 9 bases of the junction left unmatched. The chain's CDR3 is CASSQEAGGWDSSYEQYF. The CDR3 region has the DNA TGCGCCAGCAGCCAAGAAGCGGGGGGCTGGGACTCCTCCTACGAGCAGTACTTC.

This chain uses TRBV19 with TRBJ1-1; 8 positions agree with TRBD1. The ends lost 5 bases at V and 0 bases at J; junction bases unmatched: 8. CDR1 is LNHDA and CDR2 is SQIVND in the germline V gene (reference sequence). The length of the CDR3 is 16 residues. The DNA for the CDR3 is TGTGCCAGTAGTGCGTGGACAGGGCCCATGAACACTGAAGCTTTCTTT. This codes for CASSAWTGPMNTEAFF.

This chain links TRBV19 with TRBJ1-1, with 11 bases that match TRBD1. Per the germline V gene, CDR1 is LNHDA and CDR2 is SQIVND (reference sequence). Germline trimming cut 10 bases from V and 6 bases from J; bases unmatched to any gene: 13. The CDR3 is 15 residues long. The CDR3, as DNA: TGTGCCATTAACGCGGCGGACAGGGGGCAATCTGAAGCTTTCTTT. The encoded protein is CAINAADRGQSEAFF.

V gene TRBV18 combines with J gene TRBJ2-3; D remains unclear. This CDR3 comprises 14 residues. Trimming stripped 2 bases from V and 0 bases from J, with 6 bases between. Germline V gives CDR1 KGHSH, CDR2 LQKENI. The CDR3 here is CASSPERSTDTQYF. CDR3 DNA sequence: TGTGCCAGCTCACCAGAGAGAAGCACAGATACGCAGTATTTT.

V and J are TRBV3-1 (or the pseudogene TRBV3-2) and TRBJ2-7; D perhaps matches TRBD2 (7 bases). V lost 4 bases, J lost 5 bases, and 12 bases lay in between. Germline V gene sequence: CDR1 LGHDT, CDR2 YNNKEL (reference sequence). The CDR3 sequence is 13 residues long. The CDR3 nucleotides are TGTGCCAGCAGCCTAAAGGGGGGGAACGAGCAGTACTTC. This translates into CASSLKGGNEQYF.

The rearrangement joins TRBV27 to TRBJ2-7; tentative D call: TRBD1 (6 bases). Trimming removed 5 bases from V and 5 bases from J, with 10 bases in between. CDR1 is MNHEY and CDR2 is SMNVEV in the germline V gene (reference sequence). This CDR3 region has 12 residues. DNA for the CDR3: TGTGCCAGCAGTACTACAGGGCACGAGCAGTACTTC. This translates into CASSTTGHEQYF.

This rearrangement joins TRBV6-6 to TRBJ1-1; D perhaps matches TRBD1 (5 bases). CDR3 length: 17 amino acids. The germline CDR1 and CDR2 sequences are MNHNY and SVGAGI (reference sequence). The V end was cut by 5 bases, the J end by 5 bases, with 24 bases between. CDR3 sequence (DNA): TGTGCCAGCAGTCCTAGGAGGGACTGGGCCGAACGAACTGAAGCTTTCTTT. This codes for CASSPRRDWAERTEAFF.

The chain recombines TRBV30 with TRBJ2-2; no clear D. Trimming pared 0 bases from V and 6 bases from J, leaving 8 bases between. CDR1 and CDR2 from the germline V gene are GTSNPN and SVGIG (reference sequence). This CDR3 has 13 amino acids. The DNA of the CDR3 is TGTGCCTGGAGTGTAATAGGAGCCGGGGAGCTGTTTTTT. It translates to CAWSVIGAGELFF. The variable domain in full, completed from reference TRBV30 and TRBJ2-2, reads SQTIHQWPATLVQPVGSPLSLECTVEGTSNPNLYWYRQAAGRGLQLLFYSVGIGQISSEVPQNLSASRPQDRQFILSSKKLLLSDSGFYLCAWSVIGAGELFFGEGSRLTVL.

The chain is built from TRBV4-1 and TRBJ2-7, with D perhaps TRBD1 (6 bases). Trimming removed 0 bases at V and 3 bases at J, with 12 bases between. The CDR3 is made up of 15 amino acids. Looked up from germline, CDR1 is MGHRA and CDR2 is YSYEKL. The CDR3 bases are TGCGCCAGCAGCCAAGACAGGGGTCCTGACTACGAGCAGTACTTC. Amino acid sequence: CASSQDRGPDYEQYF.